The rows below give T cell receptor beta chains drawn from one sample of a study of T cells in Graves' hyperthyroidism and ophthalmopathy. Each CDR3 protein gets one entry after TCRdb re-called the multiplex PCR reads with MiXCR. Here the sample spans under 350,000 distinct CDR3 sequences, approximately 15% being singletons. Sequenced material: blood. These receptor sequences come from a woman aged 55-70 years with Graves' ophthalmopathy. Each CDR3 is given with its conserved first and last residue. The D gene is left open where the match is weak. Size is stated for part of the rows, as once, few or many counts, or as a class when the clone is expanded.

V gene: TRBV19; J gene: TRBJ2-7; D gene: -; clone size: -; CDR3 DNA: TGTGCCAGTAGTATAGGACCAAGATTAGAGCAGTACTTC; CDR3 protein: CASSIGPRLEQYF
V gene: TRBV4-2; J gene: TRBJ2-5; D gene: TRBD2; clone size: few; CDR3 DNA: TGTGCCAGCAGCCAGAGGGAGGGTCAAGAGACCCAGTACTTC; CDR3 protein: CASSQREGQETQYF
V gene: TRBV4-3; J gene: TRBJ2-2; D gene: -; clone size: few; CDR3 DNA: TGCGCCAGCAGCCAAGACTTCGGGGAGACCGGGGAGCTGTTTTTT; CDR3 protein: CASSQDFGETGELFF
V gene: TRBV20-1; J gene: TRBJ2-1; D gene: TRBD2; clone size: -; CDR3 DNA: TGCAGTGCTAGAGTCTGGGCTAGCGGGACTGAGCAGTTCTTC; CDR3 protein: CSARVWASGTEQFF
V gene: TRBV7-2; J gene: TRBJ2-7; D gene: -; clone size: many; CDR3 DNA: TGTGCCAGCAGGGGGAGACCACTTGGCGAGCAGTACTTC; CDR3 protein: CASRGRPLGEQYF
V gene: TRBV28; J gene: TRBJ2-3; D gene: TRBD1; clone size: -; CDR3 DNA: TGTGCCAGCAGTACAGGGACAGTCGCGAATACGCAGTATTTT; CDR3 protein: CASSTGTVANTQYF
V gene: TRBV4-3; J gene: TRBJ2-2; D gene: -; clone size: few; CDR3 DNA: TGCGCCAGCAGCCAAGGCCAGCTGAACACCGGGGAGCTGTTTTTT; CDR3 protein: CASSQGQLNTGELFF
V gene: TRBV28; J gene: TRBJ1-2; D gene: -; clone size: many; CDR3 DNA: TGTGCCAGCAGAGACCATAACTATGGCTACACCTTC; CDR3 protein: CASRDHNYGYTF
V gene: TRBV2; J gene: TRBJ1-4; D gene: -; clone size: -; CDR3 DNA: TGTGCCAGCAGTGAACAGGGTTCGAGTGAAAAACTGTTTTTT; CDR3 protein: CASSEQGSSEKLFF
V gene: TRBV20-1; J gene: TRBJ2-7; D gene: TRBD1; clone size: many; CDR3 DNA: TGCAGTGCCGTAAACCGGGGACAGGGGTACGAGCAGTACTTC; CDR3 protein: CSAVNRGQGYEQYF
V gene: TRBV29-1; J gene: TRBJ1-3; D gene: -; clone size: few; CDR3 DNA: TGCAGCGTCCAAGAAATAAACAGCGGAAACACCATATATTTT; CDR3 protein: CSVQEINSGNTIYF
V gene: TRBV20-1; J gene: TRBJ1-2; D gene: -; clone size: few; CDR3 DNA: TGCAGTGCCAAACCCGGGGTCGGGGGCTACACCTTC; CDR3 protein: CSAKPGVGGYTF
V gene: TRBV18; J gene: TRBJ1-5; D gene: -; clone size: few; CDR3 DNA: TGTGCCAGCTCACCTGAAAGGGGCCAGCCCCAGCATTTT; CDR3 protein: CASSPERGQPQHF
V gene: TRBV12-3/TRBV12-4; J gene: TRBJ1-2; D gene: TRBD1; clone size: many; CDR3 DNA: TGTGCCAGCAGGGACAGGGGTAACTATGGCTACACCTTC; CDR3 protein: CASRDRGNYGYTF
V gene: TRBV12-3/TRBV12-4; J gene: TRBJ1-6; D gene: -; clone size: many; CDR3 DNA: TGTGCCAGCGGAGAAGCTAATTCACCCCTCCACTTT; CDR3 protein: CASGEANSPLHF
V gene: TRBV20-1; J gene: TRBJ2-7; D gene: TRBD2; clone size: many; CDR3 DNA: TGCAGTGCTAACGGACTAGCGGCCCACGAGCAGTACTTC; CDR3 protein: CSANGLAAHEQYF
V gene: TRBV5-6; J gene: TRBJ2-4; D gene: -; clone size: many; CDR3 DNA: TGTGCCAGCAGCCTTCCCGTCCCTAACATTCAGTACTTC; CDR3 protein: CASSLPVPNIQYF
V gene: TRBV6-2/TRBV6-3; J gene: TRBJ2-5; D gene: TRBD2; clone size: many; CDR3 DNA: TGTGCCAGCACCCCACGGACTAGCGGGACCGAGACCCAGTACTTC; CDR3 protein: CASTPRTSGTETQYF
V gene: TRBV6-2/TRBV6-3; J gene: TRBJ2-5; D gene: -; clone size: few; CDR3 DNA: TGTGCCAGCAGTTACGATGAGACCCAGTACTTC; CDR3 protein: CASSYDETQYF
V gene: TRBV11-3; J gene: TRBJ2-2; D gene: TRBD1; clone size: few; CDR3 DNA: TGTGCCAGCAGTCCCAAGGGGGGGACAGGGCGAGACACCGGGGAGCTGTTTTTT; CDR3 protein: CASSPKGGTGRDTGELFF
V gene: TRBV29-1; J gene: TRBJ2-7; D gene: -; clone size: many; CDR3 DNA: TGCAGCGTAACGCAGGGATTGGACGAGCAGTACTTC; CDR3 protein: CSVTQGLDEQYF
V gene: TRBV20-1; J gene: TRBJ1-5; D gene: -; clone size: many; CDR3 DNA: TGCAGTGCTAGAGTGGGTGTGCAACAGCCCCAGCATTTT; CDR3 protein: CSARVGVQQPQHF
V gene: TRBV3-1; J gene: TRBJ2-2; D gene: -; clone size: few; CDR3 DNA: TGTGCCAGCAGACTAGAGTACACCGGGGAGCTGTTTTTT; CDR3 protein: CASRLEYTGELFF
V gene: TRBV11-1; J gene: TRBJ2-7; D gene: -; clone size: -; CDR3 DNA: TGTGCCAGCAGCTTAGCTCCAGGGAGGAGCGAGCAGTACTTC; CDR3 protein: CASSLAPGRSEQYF
V gene: TRBV4-1; J gene: TRBJ1-2; D gene: TRBD1; clone size: -; CDR3 DNA: TGCGCCAGCAGCCAATCGACAGGGTACTACTATGGCTACACCTTC; CDR3 protein: CASSQSTGYYYGYTF
V gene: TRBV4-2; J gene: TRBJ1-1; D gene: -; clone size: once; CDR3 DNA: TGTGCCAGCAGCCTCAACCAAATGGTGGCGAACACTGAAGCTTTCTTT; CDR3 protein: CASSLNQMVANTEAFF
V gene: TRBV7-2; J gene: TRBJ2-1; D gene: -; clone size: many; CDR3 DNA: TGTGCCAGCAGCTTAAGGCTAGGCAACGTCCAAGAGCAGTTCTTC; CDR3 protein: CASSLRLGNVQEQFF
V gene: TRBV7-8; J gene: TRBJ2-5; D gene: -; clone size: many; CDR3 DNA: TGTGCCAGCAGCCCTCGGACAGTGGAGACCCAGTACTTC; CDR3 protein: CASSPRTVETQYF
V gene: TRBV10-3; J gene: TRBJ2-7; D gene: -; clone size: few; CDR3 DNA: TGTGCCATCAGTGGGTCGTGGCAGGGCTACGAGCAGTACTTC; CDR3 protein: CAISGSWQGYEQYF
V gene: TRBV28; J gene: TRBJ1-2; D gene: TRBD1; clone size: many; CDR3 DNA: TGTGCCAGCAGGGGACAGGGGGATGGGTATGGCTACACCTTC; CDR3 protein: CASRGQGDGYGYTF
V gene: TRBV6-1; J gene: TRBJ2-2; D gene: TRBD1; clone size: -; CDR3 DNA: TGTGCCAGCAGATCCACAGGGGACGGGGAGCTGCTTTTT; CDR3 protein: CASRSTGDGELLF
V gene: TRBV7-2; J gene: TRBJ1-6; D gene: TRBD1; clone size: -; CDR3 DNA: TGTGCCAGCAGCTCACTCAGGGGGAGCTCCTATAATTCACCCCTCCACTTT; CDR3 protein: CASSSLRGSSYNSPLHF
V gene: TRBV29-1; J gene: TRBJ1-1; D gene: -; clone size: many; CDR3 DNA: TGCAGCGTTGAAGACCCACAAGGAGCTTTCTTT; CDR3 protein: CSVEDPQGAFF
V gene: TRBV6-5; J gene: TRBJ2-2; D gene: -; clone size: -; CDR3 DNA: TGTGCCAGCAGTTACCCTCCCGGGGGCGGCCTGCTGTTTTTT; CDR3 protein: CASSYPPGGGLLFF
V gene: TRBV20-1; J gene: TRBJ1-1; D gene: TRBD1; clone size: many; CDR3 DNA: TGCAGTGCTAGCCTAGACAGGGGAAAAGCTTTCTTT; CDR3 protein: CSASLDRGKAFF
V gene: TRBV28; J gene: TRBJ2-1; D gene: TRBD2; clone size: few; CDR3 DNA: TGTGCCAGCAGCGAAACTAGCGGCTACAATGAGCAGTTCTTC; CDR3 protein: CASSETSGYNEQFF
V gene: TRBV6-1; J gene: TRBJ1-4; D gene: -; clone size: -; CDR3 DNA: TGTGCCAGCAGCCCATCCGTGGCAACTAATGAAAAACTGTTTTTT; CDR3 protein: CASSPSVATNEKLFF